This TCR beta chain is from a study of blood T cell repertoires in COVID-19. In the study overall: Italy, Spain and the United States were the sources of the convalescent and acute COVID-19 samples. In each case, the material was cDNA or gDNA derived from T cells, B-cell-depleted T cells, or PBMCs.

As processed by the authors: Researchers report that nucleated cell counts were estimated from reference gene primer amplification. Assay: immunoSEQ multiplex PCR; the TCRdb copy retains only in-frame clones and omits some. For V, J and clone size, that table is used; D and trimming come from the DNA. This table has 350,000 to 450,000 clones, more than 75% appearing once. Germline-derived CDR1 and CDR2 are SGHTS and YDEGEE. V was trimmed by 4 bases and J by 5 bases, leaving 10 bases between them. The CDR3 contains 13 residues. The sample consisted of peripheral blood. The receptor was derived from a human donor in a cohort sampled during active COVID-19. The chain has TRBV5-8 and TRBJ1-5; unclear D gene. The CDR3 nucleotides read TGTGCCAGCAGCGTCCAATCGGATCAGCCCCAGCATTTT. Residues: CASSVQSDQPQHF.